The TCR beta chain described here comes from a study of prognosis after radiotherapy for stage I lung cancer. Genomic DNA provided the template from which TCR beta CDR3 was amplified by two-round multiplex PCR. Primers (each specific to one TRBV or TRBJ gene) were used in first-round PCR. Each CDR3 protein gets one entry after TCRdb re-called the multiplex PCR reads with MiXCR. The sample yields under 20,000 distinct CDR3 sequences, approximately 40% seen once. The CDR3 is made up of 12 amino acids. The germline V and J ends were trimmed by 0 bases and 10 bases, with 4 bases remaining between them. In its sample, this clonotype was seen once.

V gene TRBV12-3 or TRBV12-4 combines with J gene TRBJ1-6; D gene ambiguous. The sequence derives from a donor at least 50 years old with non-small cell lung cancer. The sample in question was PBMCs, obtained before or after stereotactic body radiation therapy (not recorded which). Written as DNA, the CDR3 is TGTGCCAGCAGTTTAGCTTGGTCACCCCTCCACTTT. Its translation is CASSLAWSPLHF.